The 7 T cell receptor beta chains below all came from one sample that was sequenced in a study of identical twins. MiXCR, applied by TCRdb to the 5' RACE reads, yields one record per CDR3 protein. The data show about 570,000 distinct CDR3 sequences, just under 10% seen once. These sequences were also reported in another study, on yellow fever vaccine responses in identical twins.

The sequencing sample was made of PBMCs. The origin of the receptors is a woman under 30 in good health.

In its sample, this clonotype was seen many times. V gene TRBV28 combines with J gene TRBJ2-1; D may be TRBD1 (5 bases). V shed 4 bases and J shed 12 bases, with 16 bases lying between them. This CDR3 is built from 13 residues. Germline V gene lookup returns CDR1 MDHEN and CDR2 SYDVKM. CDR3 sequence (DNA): TGTGCCAGCAGTTCCTTTGGGGCGGCTGGGCAGTTCTTC. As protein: CASSSFGAAGQFF. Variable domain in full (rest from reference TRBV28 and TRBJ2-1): DVKVTQSSRYLVKRTGEKVFLECVQDMDHENMFWYRQDPGLGLRLIYFSYDVKMKEKGDIPEGYSVSREKKERFSLILESASTNQTSMYLCASSSFGAAGQFFGPGTRLTVL.

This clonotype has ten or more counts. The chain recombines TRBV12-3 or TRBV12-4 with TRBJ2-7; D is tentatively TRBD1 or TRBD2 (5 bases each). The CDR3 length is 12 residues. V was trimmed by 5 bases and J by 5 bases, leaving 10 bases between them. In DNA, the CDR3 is TGTGCCAGCAGTCGGTTGGGGGACGAGCAGTACTTC. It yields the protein CASSRLGDEQYF.

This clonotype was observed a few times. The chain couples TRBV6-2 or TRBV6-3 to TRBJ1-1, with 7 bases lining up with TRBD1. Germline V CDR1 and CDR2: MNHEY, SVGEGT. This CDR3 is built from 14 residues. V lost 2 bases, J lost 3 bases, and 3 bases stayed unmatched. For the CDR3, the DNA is TGTGCCAGCAGTTACAGGGGGCTTGACACTGAAGCTTTCTTT. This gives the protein CASSYRGLDTEAFF.

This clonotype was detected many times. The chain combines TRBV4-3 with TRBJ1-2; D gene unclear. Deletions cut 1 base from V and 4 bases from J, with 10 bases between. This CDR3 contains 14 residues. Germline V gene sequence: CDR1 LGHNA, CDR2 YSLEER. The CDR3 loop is CASSQGAGLYGYTF. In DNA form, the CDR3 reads TGCGCCAGCAGCCAAGGAGCTGGGCTCTATGGCTACACCTTC.

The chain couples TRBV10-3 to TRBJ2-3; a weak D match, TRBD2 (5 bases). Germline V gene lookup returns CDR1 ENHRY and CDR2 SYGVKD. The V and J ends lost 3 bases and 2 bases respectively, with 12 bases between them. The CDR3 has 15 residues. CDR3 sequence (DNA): TGTGCCATCAGTGACCAGCCGGGGTCCACAGATACGCAGTATTTT. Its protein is CAISDQPGSTDTQYF.

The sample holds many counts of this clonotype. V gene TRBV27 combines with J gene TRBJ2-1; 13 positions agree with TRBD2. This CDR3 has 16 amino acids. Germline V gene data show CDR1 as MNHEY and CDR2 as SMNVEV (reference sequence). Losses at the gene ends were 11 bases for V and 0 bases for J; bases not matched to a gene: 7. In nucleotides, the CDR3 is TGTGCCGTGGGACTAGCGGGACCAAGCTCCTACAATGAGCAGTTCTTC. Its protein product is CAVGLAGPSSYNEQFF.

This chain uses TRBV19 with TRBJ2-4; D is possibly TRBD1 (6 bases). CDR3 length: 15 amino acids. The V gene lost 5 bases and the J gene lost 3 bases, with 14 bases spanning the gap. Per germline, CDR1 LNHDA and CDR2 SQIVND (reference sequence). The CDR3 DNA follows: TGTGCCAGTAGTGCCCGACAGGACCGCAAAAACATTCAGTACTTC. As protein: CASSARQDRKNIQYF.